This T cell receptor (beta chain) was identified in a study of OX40 agonist ivuxolimab in advanced cancers. As for the study in general: Those treated in dose escalation had hepatocellular carcinoma, melanoma, renal cell cancer or head and neck cancer.

Autoimmune disease history or systemic immunosuppression barred patients. Profiled with immunoSEQ multiplex PCR; TCRdb holds only in-frame clones, not every one. The sample has about 150,000 clones; roughly 91% are singletons. Deletions cut 5 bases from V and 1 base from J, with 12 bases between. CDR1 SGHRS and CDR2 YFSETQ come from the germline V gene. The CDR3 covers 14 residues. The source material was CD4+ or CD8+ T cells sorted from blood, sampled in a trial of the OX40 agonist ivuxolimab. The gene calls are TRBV5-1 and TRBJ1-1; tentative D call: TRBD1 (5 bases). This sequence originates from an adult with an advanced solid tumor such as melanoma, head and neck, liver or kidney cancer. Here the CDR3 reads CASRAGRQNTEAFF. The CDR3 DNA is TGCGCCAGCAGGGCGGGACGGCAGAACACTGAAGCTTTCTTT.